These 32 T cell receptor beta chains came from one sample sequenced in a study of CXCR3-negative and CXCR3-positive naive CD8 T cells. Carrying UMI labels, the TRB cDNA libraries were prepared through 5' RACE. For each CDR3 protein, TCRdb gives one entry from its re-call of the 5' RACE reads, without DNA. This sample's table has 55,000 to 70,000 distinct CDR3 sequences. Their antigen targets remain unknown. Study-level findings and limits: Hydrophobicity of TRB CDR3s was greater in CXCR3-positive naive cells than in CXCR3-negative naive cells.

Material: naive CXCR3+ CD8+ T cells from blood. Subset here: CD45RO-CCR7+CD27+CD95- naive CD8+ T cells expressing CXCR3 (TNR3+). Source of these receptors: a human donor in good health. Some clones in this sample may be carry-over from other donors' samples.

This rearrangement joins TRBV6-4 to TRBJ2-2; TCRdb gives TRBD2 as the D gene, but with no DNA this cannot be confirmed. The CDR3 has 14 residues. Germline CDR1 and CDR2: MRHNA and SNTAGT. CDR3 protein: CASRRGVNTGELFF.

The J gene is TRBJ1-5, the V gene TRBV19; TCRdb names TRBD1, which stays unverified in the absence of DNA. Germline assignment: CDR1 LNHDA and CDR2 SQIVND (reference sequence). The CDR3 spans 15 residues. CDR3 protein: CASRTAGTGYQPQHF.

V usage is TRBV7-9 and J usage is TRBJ2-7. Germline V gives CDR1 SEHNR, CDR2 FQNEAQ (reference sequence). The CDR3 runs 13 residues. CDR3 amino acids: CASSPISTYEQYF.

CDR3 sequence: CASSFGDRLYEQYF. V gene TRBV7-2 combines with J gene TRBJ2-7; there is no DNA to check the TCRdb D call of TRBD1. The CDR3 is 14 amino acids. Germline lookup yields CDR1 SGHTA and CDR2 FQGNSA.

The chain recombines TRBV12-3 or TRBV12-4 with TRBJ2-1; TCRdb calls TRBD1, which cannot be checked without DNA. The length of the CDR3 is 15 residues. CDR3 sequence: CASSSRDRGRNEQFF.

The V call is TRBV29-1, the J call TRBJ2-7; there is no DNA to check the TCRdb D call of TRBD1. The CDR3 is made up of 13 amino acids. The germline V gene encodes CDR1 SQVTM and CDR2 ANQGSEA. This CDR3 is CSALTGDMAEQYF.

V usage is TRBV20-1 and J usage is TRBJ1-1; TCRdb gives TRBD1 as the D gene, but with no DNA this cannot be confirmed. The CDR3 consists of 17 residues. Germline-derived CDR1 and CDR2 are DFQATT and SNEGSKA (reference sequence). CDR3 sequence: CSARGRQGLVMNTEAFF.

This chain connects TRBV28 to TRBJ2-7; TCRdb's D gene call, TRBD2, goes unchecked for lack of DNA. CDR1 and CDR2 from the germline V gene are MDHEN and SYDVKM. The CDR3 length is 12 residues. CDR3 residues: CASSFSRYEQYF.

The J gene is TRBJ2-1, the V gene TRBV20-1. The CDR3 length is 12 residues. Looked up from germline, CDR1 is DFQATT and CDR2 is SNEGSKA (reference sequence). CDR3 sequence: CSARELENEQFF.

This rearrangement joins TRBV7-6 to TRBJ1-1; checking the TCRdb D call of TRBD1 is not possible without DNA. CDR3 length: 12 amino acids. From germline, CDR1 is SGHVS and CDR2 FNYEAQ. The CDR3 loop reads CASSYVGGVAFF.

This chain connects TRBV29-1 to TRBJ2-7. Germline values: CDR1 SQVTM, CDR2 ANQGSEA. This CDR3 has 13 amino acids. This CDR3 is CSVDTGISYEQYF.

The rearrangement joins TRBV6-2 or TRBV6-3 to TRBJ2-7; TCRdb picks TRBD1, but there is no DNA to check that call. Germline CDR1 reads MNHEY; CDR2 reads SVGEGT. This CDR3 has 16 amino acids. CDR3 amino acids: CASRTPEAAHPYEQYF.

This chain connects TRBV12-3 or TRBV12-4 to TRBJ1-5. This CDR3 comprises 13 residues. CDR3 loop: CASSLQENQPQHF.

V gene TRBV7-9 combines with J gene TRBJ2-3; TCRdb's D gene call, TRBD1, goes unchecked for lack of DNA. The CDR3 runs to 16 residues. Germline values: CDR1 SEHNR, CDR2 FQNEAQ (reference sequence). This CDR3 is CASSPRDGVGTDTQYF.

This chain joins TRBV7-9 and TRBJ2-3. The V gene's germline CDR1 is SEHNR and CDR2 FQNEAQ (reference sequence). The length of the CDR3 is 12 residues. This CDR3 is CASSIAVDTQYF.

This sequence joins TRBV29-1 and TRBJ1-4. From germline, CDR1 is SQVTM and CDR2 ANQGSEA. The CDR3 loop spans 15 amino acids. The CDR3 loop reads CSVEYKDRLGEKLFF.

J is TRBJ2-5 and V is TRBV14. This CDR3 has 15 residues. Germline CDR1 and CDR2: SGHDN and FVKESK. The CDR3 sequence: CASSQGIGTEETQYF.

The genes are TRBV7-9 and TRBJ1-3; the D gene TCRdb calls, TRBD1, cannot be checked with no DNA. This CDR3 is 17 amino acids long. Germline V gene data show CDR1 as SEHNR and CDR2 as FQNEAQ (reference sequence). The CDR3 is CASSPPHDRDTGNTIYF.

The genes are TRBV7-2 and TRBJ1-1; TCRdb lists TRBD1, though no DNA is available to test this call. The CDR3 consists of 16 residues. Germline-derived CDR1 and CDR2 are SGHTA and FQGNSA. CDR3: CASSLISGGAGTEAFF. Supplemented by reference TRBV7-2 and TRBJ1-1, the full variable domain reads GAGVSQSPSNKVTEKGKDVELRCDPISGHTALYWYRQSLGQGLEFLIYFQGNSAPDKSGLPSDRFSAERTGGSVSTLTIQRTQQEDSAVYLCASSLISGGAGTEAFFGQGTRLTVV.

J is TRBJ1-2 and V is TRBV29-1; TCRdb's D gene call, TRBD1, goes unchecked for lack of DNA. From germline, CDR1 is SQVTM and CDR2 ANQGSEA. The CDR3 length is 15 residues. The CDR3 loop is CSVDPLGQGSNGYTF.

V and J are TRBV6-2 or TRBV6-3 and TRBJ2-7; TCRdb picks TRBD1, but there is no DNA to check that call. Germline CDR1 MNHEY, CDR2 SVGEGT. The CDR3 runs 16 residues. The CDR3 loop is CASSFWTSGDTYEQYF.

The chain links TRBV7-9 to TRBJ2-7; TCRdb outputs TRBD2, but without DNA this stays unchecked. The CDR3 extends over 12 amino acids. CDR1 and CDR2 from the germline V gene are SEHNR and FQNEAQ (reference sequence). The CDR3 region is CASRGPTYEQYF.

The rearrangement joins TRBV7-8 to TRBJ2-7; TCRdb reports TRBD1, a call that lacks DNA to check it against. The CDR3 contains 17 residues. Germline values: CDR1 SGHVS, CDR2 FQNEAQ. CDR3 region: CASSSLHRDRDSYEQYF.

The chain joins TRBV4-2 to TRBJ1-3; TCRdb reports TRBD1, a call that lacks DNA to check it against. The length of the CDR3 is 16 residues. Germline CDR1 is LGHNA and CDR2 is YNFKEQ. The CDR3: CASSQKTGDSGNTIYF.

This sequence joins TRBV20-1 and TRBJ2-2; the D gene TCRdb calls, TRBD1, cannot be checked with no DNA. Germline-derived CDR1 and CDR2 are DFQATT and SNEGSKA (reference sequence). CDR3 length equals 16 residues. The CDR3 region is CSAMDPERGNTGELFF.

The rearrangement uses TRBV20-1 and TRBJ2-7; the D call of TRBD1 rests on TCRdb alone, since no DNA is present to check it. This CDR3 contains 16 residues. Germline-derived CDR1 and CDR2 are DFQATT and SNEGSKA (reference sequence). CDR3 amino acids: CSARGGGLPGVHEQYF.

The rearrangement joins TRBV7-8 to TRBJ2-3; absent DNA, TCRdb's TRBD2 call cannot be checked. This CDR3 is 15 amino acids long. Germline CDR1 reads SGHVS; CDR2 reads FQNEAQ. The CDR3 sequence is CASSLVLAAPDTQYF.

The rearrangement joins TRBV20-1 to TRBJ1-2. CDR1 DFQATT and CDR2 SNEGSKA come from the germline V gene (reference sequence). The CDR3 runs to 17 residues. CDR3 sequence: CSARGVRPKEHNYGYTF.

V usage is TRBV29-1 and J usage is TRBJ1-1. The CDR3 sequence is 12 residues long. The germline CDR1 and CDR2 sequences are SQVTM and ANQGSEA. This chain's CDR3 is CSVERSNTEAFF.

The chain has TRBV5-6 and TRBJ2-1. This CDR3 contains 11 residues. CDR1 SGHDT and CDR2 YYEEEE come from the germline V gene. CDR3 loop: CASSFSEVPFF.

This chain joins TRBV6-5 and TRBJ1-1; TCRdb gives TRBD1 as the D gene, but with no DNA this cannot be confirmed. Germline CDR1 is MNHEY and CDR2 is SVGAGI. CDR3 length: 18 amino acids. The chain's CDR3 is CASSPPRGGFFVNTEAFF.

The chain is built from TRBV30 and TRBJ1-1. Germline CDR1 is GTSNPN and CDR2 is SVGIG (reference sequence). This CDR3 is 14 amino acids long. CDR3 protein: CAWSVPGGGTEAFF.